The rows below give T cell receptor beta chains drawn from one sample of a study of OX40 agonist ivuxolimab in advanced cancers. The data were produced by immunoSEQ multiplex PCR, yet TCRdb's version contains in-frame clones alone and is incomplete. The sample carries fewer than 70,000 clones, roughly 89% recorded once. Here the sequenced sample was CD4+ or CD8+ T cells sorted from blood, taken in a trial of the OX40 agonist ivuxolimab. These receptors originate from an adult with an advanced solid tumor such as melanoma, head and neck, liver or kidney cancer. Both conserved end residues are part of each CDR3. A D gene is named only where the DNA matches it firmly. Size tells how often a clone was seen (once, few, many) or the class of an expanded clone, and some rows leave it out.

v_call	j_call	clone_size	d_call	cdr3_nt	cdr3_aa
TRBV4-1	TRBJ2-2	-	TRBD2	TGCGCCAGCAGGACTCGCTGGACTAGCGGGATCAACACCGGGGAGCTGTTTTTT	CASRTRWTSGINTGELFF
TRBV2	TRBJ1-4	-	TRBD1	TGTGCCAGCCGTGCCGGGACAGTGATTGAAAAACTGTTTTTT	CASRAGTVIEKLFF
TRBV28	TRBJ2-7	-	TRBD2	TGTGCCAGCAGTTTGCCGGGACTAGCGGGAGTCGAGCAGTACTTC	CASSLPGLAGVEQYF
TRBV7-2	TRBJ2-1	-	-	TGTGCCAGCAGCTTAGCGGGGGCCGATGAGCAGTTCTTC	CASSLAGADEQFF
TRBV7-2	TRBJ2-5	-	-	TGTGCCAGCAGCTTTGGGTGGGGTTGGGAGACCCAGTACTTC	CASSFGWGWETQYF
TRBV28	TRBJ2-1	-	TRBD2	TGTGCCAGCAGTCTGAATATGCTAGCGGGTAATGAGCAGTTCTTC	CASSLNMLAGNEQFF
TRBV5-1	TRBJ2-3	-	TRBD1	TGCGCCAGCAGCTTGGACAGGGGGGACACAGATACGCAGTATTTT	CASSLDRGDTDTQYF
TRBV11-2	TRBJ2-5	-	-	TGTGCCAGCAGCCTCATGGGGGGCGGAAACCAAGAGACCCAGTACTTC	CASSLMGGGNQETQYF
TRBV5-4	TRBJ2-3	-	TRBD2	TGTGCCAGCAGCTTGGAAACTAGCGGGAGCACAGATACGCAGTATTTT	CASSLETSGSTDTQYF
TRBV7-9	TRBJ1-6	once	-	TGTGCCAGCAGCTTCAGTGGAAATTCACCCCTCCACTTT	CASSFSGNSPLHF
TRBV27	TRBJ2-4	-	-	TGTGCCAGCAGCGTAGTGGGAGAACCCAAAAACATTCAGTACTTC	CASSVVGEPKNIQYF
TRBV5-4	TRBJ2-1	-	-	TGTGCCAGCAGCTCCGGGGTTTACAATGAGCAGTTCTTC	CASSSGVYNEQFF
TRBV11-2	TRBJ2-7	-	-	TGTGCCAGCCAGGAGGGGCAAGTATACGAGCAGTACTTC	CASQEGQVYEQYF
TRBV14	TRBJ1-1	-	-	TGTGCCAGCAGCCAAGCGGGATATAGGGTTGAAGCTTTCTTT	CASSQAGYRVEAFF
TRBV19	TRBJ1-5	-	-	TGTGCCAGTAGGAGCCCACAGGGAGGCAATCAGCCCCAGCATTTT	CASRSPQGGNQPQHF
TRBV5-1	TRBJ2-3	-	TRBD2	TGCGCCAGCAGCTTTGGCGCGGGAGGTGATACGCAGTATTTT	CASSFGAGGDTQYF
TRBV5-1	TRBJ2-3	-	TRBD2	TGCGCCAGCAGCTTGATTAGCGGGAGACCGGTTAGCACAGATACGCAGTATTTT	CASSLISGRPVSTDTQYF
TRBV7-2	TRBJ2-7	-	TRBD1	TGTGCCAGCAGCCAGGGGGTCCACGAGCAGTACTTC	CASSQGVHEQYF
TRBV7-2	TRBJ2-1	-	-	TGTGCCAGCAGCTTAGGGGCTAGCGTCGATGAGCAGTTCTTC	CASSLGASVDEQFF
TRBV6-5	TRBJ1-4	-	-	TGTGCCAGCAGTTACGGGGGCGGGGACGGTGAAAAACTGTTTTTT	CASSYGGGDGEKLFF
TRBV7-3	TRBJ2-3	-	-	TGTGCCAGCAGCTTAACGTCATGGACCGGGACGCAGTATTTT	CASSLTSWTGTQYF
TRBV29-1	TRBJ2-3	-	-	TGCAGCGTTGAGGCCGGGGACACAGATACGCAGTATTTT	CSVEAGDTDTQYF
TRBV11-2	TRBJ2-2	-	-	TGTGCCAGCAGCTTATCGCGTGTGTACACCGGGGAGCTGTTTTTT	CASSLSRVYTGELFF
TRBV11-1	TRBJ2-2	-	TRBD2	TGTGCCAGCAGTACTACTAGCGGGAGAAACACCGGGGAGCTGTTTTTT	CASSTTSGRNTGELFF
TRBV7-9	TRBJ1-5	-	-	TGTGCCAGCAGTCACCGGGATAGCAATCAGCCCCAGCATTTT	CASSHRDSNQPQHF
TRBV4-3	TRBJ1-6	-	TRBD1	TGCGCCAGCAGCCAAGACGCACCCGGGACAGTTGGTAACTCACCCCTCCACTTT	CASSQDAPGTVGNSPLHF
TRBV4-2	TRBJ1-4	-	TRBD1	TGTGCCAGCAGCCACACAGGGGCAATAAATGAAAAACTGTTTTTT	CASSHTGAINEKLFF
TRBV9	TRBJ2-1	-	TRBD2	TGTGCCAGCAACGGTCAGGCGGGAGCCTATGAGCAGTTCTTC	CASNGQAGAYEQFF
TRBV18	TRBJ1-4	-	-	TGTGCCAGCTCACCATCAAGGGAGGGTAATGAAAAACTGTTTTTT	CASSPSREGNEKLFF
TRBV7-3	TRBJ2-2	-	TRBD2	TGTGCCAGCAGCTATAGCGGGAGGGCCTATACCGGGGAGCTGTTTTTT	CASSYSGRAYTGELFF
TRBV27	TRBJ1-4	-	-	TGTGCCAGCAGTTTACGGACAGCCGGGAATGAAAAACTGTTTTTT	CASSLRTAGNEKLFF
TRBV10-2	TRBJ2-7	once	TRBD2	TGCGCCAGCAGAAGCGAGGGACTAGCGCACTACGAGCAGTACTTC	CASRSEGLAHYEQYF
TRBV6-6	TRBJ2-7	-	TRBD2	TGTGCCAGCACCCAGACTAGCGGCCTCTACGAGCAGTACTTC	CASTQTSGLYEQYF
TRBV5-1	TRBJ2-1	-	TRBD2	TGCGCCAGCAGCCCGGTGGTGGCGGGAGTGGGAGATGAGCAGTTCTTC	CASSPVVAGVGDEQFF
TRBV27	TRBJ2-1	-	-	TGTGCCAGCAGTTTGTCCAGGGCTAACAATGAGCAGTTCTTC	CASSLSRANNEQFF
TRBV19	TRBJ2-5	once	TRBD2	TGTGCCAAAACCTCTACTAGCGGGTTCCAAGAGACCCAGTACTTC	CAKTSTSGFQETQYF
TRBV5-6	TRBJ1-5	once	TRBD1	TGTGCCAGCAGCCTCGGGACAGTCAATCAGCCCCAGCATTTT	CASSLGTVNQPQHF
TRBV5-6	TRBJ1-3	-	TRBD1	TGTGCCAGCAGCCGGGACAGCTCTGGAAACACCATATATTTT	CASSRDSSGNTIYF
TRBV18	TRBJ2-1	-	-	TGTGCCAGCTCACCAGTCACCTACAATGAGCAGTTCTTC	CASSPVTYNEQFF
TRBV11-3	TRBJ2-1	-	-	TGTGCCAGCAGCTTAGAGGGGGGGGCCGGGCAGTTCTTC	CASSLEGGAGQFF
TRBV6-5	TRBJ2-1	-	TRBD1	TGTGCCAGCAGGAGGGACAGACCTTCCTACAATGAGCAGTTCTTC	CASRRDRPSYNEQFF